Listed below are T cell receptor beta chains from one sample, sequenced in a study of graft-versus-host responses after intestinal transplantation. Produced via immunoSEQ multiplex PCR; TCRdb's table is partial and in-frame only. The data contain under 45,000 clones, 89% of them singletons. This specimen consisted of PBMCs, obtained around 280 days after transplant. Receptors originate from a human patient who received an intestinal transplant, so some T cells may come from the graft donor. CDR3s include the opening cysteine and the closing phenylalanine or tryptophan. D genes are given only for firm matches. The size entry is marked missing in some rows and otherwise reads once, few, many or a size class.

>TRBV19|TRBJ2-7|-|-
CASSAGQMAYEQYF
TGTGCCAGTAGTGCGGGACAGATGGCCTACGAGCAGTACTTC
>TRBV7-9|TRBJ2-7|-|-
CASSQWTVDEQYF
TGTGCCAGCAGCCAGTGGACAGTAGACGAGCAGTACTTC
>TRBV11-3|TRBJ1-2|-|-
CASSLGSWGPSDGYTF
TGTGCCAGCAGCTTAGGAAGTTGGGGACCATCAGATGGCTACACCTTC
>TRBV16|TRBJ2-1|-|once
CASTPGASYNEQFF
TGTGCCAGCACTCCAGGAGCTTCCTACAATGAGCAGTTCTTC
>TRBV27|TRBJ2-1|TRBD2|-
CASSHPGGAYNEQFF
TGTGCCAGCAGTCACCCGGGGGGGGCCTACAATGAGCAGTTCTTC
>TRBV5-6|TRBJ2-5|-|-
CASRGSGGAGETQYF
TGTGCCAGCAGAGGGAGCGGCGGGGCCGGAGAGACCCAGTACTTC
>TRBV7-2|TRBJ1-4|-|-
CASSFRRGRNEKLFF
TGTGCCAGCAGCTTCCGCCGGGGGAGAAATGAAAAACTGTTTTTT
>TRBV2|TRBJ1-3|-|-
CASSDPKQGGNTIYF
TGTGCCAGCAGTGACCCGAAACAGGGTGGAAACACCATATATTTT
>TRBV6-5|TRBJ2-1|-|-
CASSSWGDEQFF
TGTGCCAGCAGTTCCTGGGGTGATGAGCAGTTCTTC
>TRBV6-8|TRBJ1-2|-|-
CASFLEPLYGYTF
TGTGCCAGCTTTCTGGAGCCGCTCTATGGCTACACCTTC
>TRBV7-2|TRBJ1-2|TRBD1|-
CASSRRTGGGNYGYTF
TGTGCCAGCAGCAGGCGGACAGGGGGCGGGAACTATGGCTACACCTTC
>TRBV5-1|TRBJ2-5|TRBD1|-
CASSLFGQGARETQYF
TGCGCCAGCAGCTTGTTTGGGCAGGGGGCGAGGGAGACCCAGTACTTC
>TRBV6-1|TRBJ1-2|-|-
CASSLMGDGYTF
TGTGCCAGCAGTTTGATGGGGGATGGCTACACCTTC
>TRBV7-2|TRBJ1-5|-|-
CASSIGRWGDSNQPQHF
TGTGCCAGCAGCATAGGCCGATGGGGGGATAGCAATCAGCCCCAGCATTTT
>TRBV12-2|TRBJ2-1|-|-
CASRLINGVHNEQFF
TGTGCAAGTCGCTTAATAAATGGGGTACACAATGAGCAGTTCTTC
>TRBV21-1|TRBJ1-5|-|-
CASSKAGRLNQPQHF
TGTGCCAGCAGCAAAGCGGGACGGCTCAATCAGCCCCAGCATTTT
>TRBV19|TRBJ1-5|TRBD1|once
CASSMRDSGSQHF
TGTGCCAGTAGTATGCGGGACAGCGGGTCCCAGCATTTT
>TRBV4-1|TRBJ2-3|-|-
CASSQDPLVRDTQYF
TGCGCCAGCAGCCAAGATCCCCTAGTAAGAGATACGCAGTATTTT
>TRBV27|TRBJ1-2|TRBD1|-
CASSPYEGGQKGEGYTF
TGTGCCAGCAGTCCATATGAGGGGGGACAGAAGGGTGAGGGCTACACCTTC
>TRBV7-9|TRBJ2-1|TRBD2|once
CASGRVDYNEQFF
TGTGCCAGCGGGAGGGTGGACTACAATGAGCAGTTCTTC
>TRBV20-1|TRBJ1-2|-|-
CSAIQGYGYTF
TGCAGCGCTATCCAGGGATATGGCTACACCTTC
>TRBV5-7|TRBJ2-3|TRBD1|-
CASSLAGTDPSDTQYF
TGTGCCAGCAGCTTGGCAGGGACAGACCCTTCCGATACGCAGTATTTT
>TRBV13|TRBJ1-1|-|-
CASSARKGVNTEAFF
TGTGCCAGCAGCGCTCGTAAGGGGGTAAACACTGAAGCTTTCTTT
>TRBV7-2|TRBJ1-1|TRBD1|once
CASSQLARDRGIEAFF
TGTGCCAGCAGCCAATTAGCGCGGGACAGGGGAATTGAAGCTTTCTTT
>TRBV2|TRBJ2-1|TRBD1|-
CACYRDREGNEQFF
TGTGCCTGCTACCGGGACAGGGAAGGGAATGAGCAGTTCTTC
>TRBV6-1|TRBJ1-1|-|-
CASSSGPNTEAFF
TGTGCCAGCAGCTCCGGGCCAAACACTGAAGCTTTCTTT
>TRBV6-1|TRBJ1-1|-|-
CASKAGSTEAFF
TGTGCCAGCAAGGCAGGGAGCACTGAAGCTTTCTTT
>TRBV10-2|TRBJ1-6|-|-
CASSGLTGLGGSPLHF
TGCGCCAGCAGTGGGCTAACAGGGCTAGGTGGTTCACCCCTCCACTTT
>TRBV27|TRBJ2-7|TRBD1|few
CASGHRGDEQYF
TGTGCCAGCGGACACAGGGGAGACGAGCAGTACTTC
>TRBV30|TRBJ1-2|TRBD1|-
CAWSLPGGLRYGYTF
TGTGCCTGGAGCCTCCCAGGGGGTCTTCGATATGGCTACACCTTC
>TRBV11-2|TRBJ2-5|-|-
CASSLAPPRVTKETQYF
TGTGCCAGCAGCTTAGCCCCTCCTCGGGTTACCAAAGAGACCCAGTACTTC
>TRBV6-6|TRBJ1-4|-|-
CASTQPPPEKLFF
TGTGCCAGCACACAACCGCCTCCGGAAAAACTGTTTTTT
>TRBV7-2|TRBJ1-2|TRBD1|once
CASSLDRGNYGYTF
TGTGCCAGCAGCTTAGACAGGGGGAACTATGGCTACACCTTC
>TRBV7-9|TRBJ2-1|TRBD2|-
CASSLGGGGADEQFF
TGTGCCAGCAGCTTAGGCGGCGGGGGGGCTGATGAGCAGTTCTTC
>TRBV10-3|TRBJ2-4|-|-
CAISPELAKNIQYF
TGTGCCATCAGCCCTGAGCTAGCCAAAAACATTCAGTACTTC
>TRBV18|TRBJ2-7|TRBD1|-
CASSPGTGGEQYF
TGTGCCAGCTCACCGGGGACAGGGGGCGAGCAGTACTTC
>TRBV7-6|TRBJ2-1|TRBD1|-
CASSGLQGWYEQFF
TGTGCCAGCAGCGGATTACAGGGGTGGTATGAGCAGTTCTTC
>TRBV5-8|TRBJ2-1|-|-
CASSLGWTYNEQFF
TGTGCCAGCAGCTTAGGCTGGACTTACAATGAGCAGTTCTTC
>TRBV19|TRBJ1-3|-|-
CASSIGGSGNTIYF
TGTGCCAGTAGTATAGGGGGGTCTGGAAACACCATATATTTT
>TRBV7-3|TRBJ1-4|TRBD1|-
CASSLTTGEGEKLFF
TGTGCCAGCAGCTTAACGACAGGGGAGGGTGAAAAACTGTTTTTT
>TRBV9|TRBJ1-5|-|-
CASSVDLNQPQHF
TGTGCCAGCAGCGTAGACCTTAATCAGCCCCAGCATTTT
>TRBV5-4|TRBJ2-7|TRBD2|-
CASSLEYERGDYEQYF
TGTGCCAGCAGCTTGGAATACGAGCGGGGGGATTACGAGCAGTACTTC
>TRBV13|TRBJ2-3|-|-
CASSLGGGPDTQYF
TGTGCCAGCAGCTTAGGGGGGGGCCCAGATACGCAGTATTTT
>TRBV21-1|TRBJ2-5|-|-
CASSKEIGPRGQTQYF
TGTGCCAGCAGCAAAGAAATCGGGCCCCGAGGGCAGACCCAGTACTTC
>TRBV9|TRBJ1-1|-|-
CASGRFGLNTEAFF
TGTGCCAGCGGCAGGTTTGGGCTGAACACTGAAGCTTTCTTT
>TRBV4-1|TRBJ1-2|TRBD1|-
CASSQIYRQGGYTF
TGCGCCAGCAGCCAAATCTACCGACAGGGTGGCTACACCTTC
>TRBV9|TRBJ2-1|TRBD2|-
CASTPRDYAVNEQFF
TGTGCCAGCACCCCCCGGGACTATGCTGTGAATGAGCAGTTCTTC
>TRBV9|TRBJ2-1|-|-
CASSVWDNEQFF
TGTGCCAGCAGCGTATGGGACAATGAGCAGTTCTTC
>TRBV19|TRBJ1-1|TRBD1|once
CASSPRDRGPTEAFF
TGTGCCAGTAGTCCACGGGACAGGGGGCCCACTGAAGCTTTCTTT
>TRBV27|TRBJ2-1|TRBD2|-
CASSPRLALAGGPYNEQFF
TGTGCCAGCAGTCCACGTCTCGCACTAGCGGGGGGCCCATACAATGAGCAGTTCTTC
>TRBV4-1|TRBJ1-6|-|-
CASSQDLRPNSPLHF
TGCGCCAGCAGCCAAGATCTAAGACCAAATTCACCCCTCCACTTT
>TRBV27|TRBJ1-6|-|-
CASSFGRRLSSYNSPLHF
TGTGCCAGCAGTTTTGGACGGCGTCTAAGCTCCTATAATTCACCCCTCCACTTT
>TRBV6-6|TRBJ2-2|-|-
CASSYSGTGELFF
TGTGCCAGCAGTTACTCGGGCACCGGGGAGCTGTTTTTT
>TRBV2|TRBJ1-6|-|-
CASTGLGNSPLHF
TGTGCCAGCACGGGTCTGGGTAATTCACCCCTCCACTTT
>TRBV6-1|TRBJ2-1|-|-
CASSGRLSGAYNEQFF
TGTGCCAGCAGTGGGAGGCTATCAGGCGCCTACAATGAGCAGTTCTTC